This TCR beta chain was obtained from a study of identical twins. Study conclusions and caveats: In cord blood, abundant beta clonotypes had fewer insertions; memory showed no trend. Out-of-frame alpha sequences shared by twins were enriched for low generation probability.

TCRdb itself ran the 5' RACE reads through MiXCR, one entry per CDR3 protein. The sample consists of about 890,000 distinct CDR3 sequences, 12% of them appearing once. This clonotype was counted a few times. What it binds is not known. The CDR3 contains 15 residues. V was clipped by 6 bases and J by 0 bases, with 15 bases between them. The sample also formed part of further work on yellow fever vaccine responses in identical twins. That paper notes: Reportedly, the response of twins' T cells to the vaccine seemed partly convergent, partly personalized.

The specimen was PBMCs. This chain joins TRBV12-3 or TRBV12-4 and TRBJ2-7; TRBD1 might be the D (6 bases). The TCR originated in a woman under 30 in good health. The CDR3 DNA reads as TGTGCCAGCAGCAAACACAGGGCCCTCTCCTACGAGCAGTACTTC. Its protein product is CASSKHRALSYEQYF.